These 6 T cell receptor beta chains were sequenced from one sample in a study of shared clonotypes between healthy human individuals. Produced via immunoSEQ multiplex PCR; TCRdb's table is partial and in-frame only. The table includes roughly 2.5 million clones, more than 80% detected once. Sequencing was done on a sample of naive CD4+ T cells sorted from blood. Subset meaning: CD45RA+ positively selected. Receptors were obtained from a young man in good health.

This chain joins TRBV19 and TRBJ1-5; 7 bases are a match to TRBD1. This CDR3 spans 16 amino acids. Germline V gene data show CDR1 as LNHDA and CDR2 as SQIVND (reference sequence). J lost 2 bases, V lost 3 bases, and 7 bases had no gene match. The CDR3 nucleotides are TGTGCCAGTAGTATGGGAGGGGGCAGTGGCAATCAGCCCCAGCATTTT. This translates into CASSMGGGSGNQPQHF.

This chain connects TRBV5-1 to TRBJ2-1, with 12 bases identical to TRBD2. CDR3 length: 15 amino acids. Germline CDR1 reads SGHRS; CDR2 reads YFSETQ. J lost 10 bases, V lost 0 bases, and 5 bases had no gene match. CDR3 region: CASSLASGGASEQFF. The CDR3 DNA is TGCGCCAGCAGCTTGGCTAGCGGGGGGGCCTCGGAGCAGTTCTTC. The variable domain in full, completed from reference TRBV5-1 and TRBJ2-1, reads KAGVTQTPRYLIKTRGQQVTLSCSPISGHRSVSWYQQTPGQGLQFLFEYFSETQRNKGNFPGRFSGRQFSNSRSEMNVSTLELGDSALYLCASSLASGGASEQFFGPGTRLTVL.

The chain employs TRBV29-1 and TRBJ1-1; no firm D call. Germline CDR1 reads SQVTM; CDR2 reads ANQGSEA. Trimming stripped 0 bases from V and 7 bases from J, with 6 bases between. The CDR3 has 11 residues. The CDR3 coding sequence is TGCAGCGTTGAAGAGCGGATTGAAGCTTTCTTT. The encoded protein is CSVEERIEAFF. The entire variable domain, with the rest obtained from reference TRBV29-1 and TRBJ1-1, is as follows: SAVISQKPSRDICQRGTSLTIQCQVDSQVTMMFWYRQQPGQSLTLIATANQGSEATYESGFVIDKFPISRPNLTFSTLTVSNMSPEDSSIYLCSVEERIEAFFGQGTRLTVV.

This sequence joins TRBV7-2 and TRBJ2-7; TRBD1 agrees at 7 bases. This CDR3 region has 13 residues. J gave up 5 bases and V 8 bases, and 9 bases lay outside the gene matches. The germline V gene encodes CDR1 SGHTA and CDR2 FQGNSA. DNA of the CDR3: TGTGCCAGCGGAAAGACAGGGTCAGACGAGCAGTACTTC. Protein: CASGKTGSDEQYF.

With respect to this clone: The same CDR3 arises from other DNA sequences in this sample as well. The rearrangement links TRBV19 to TRBJ1-5; D possibly corresponds to TRBD1 (5 bases). Germline loops: CDR1 LNHDA, CDR2 SQIVND (reference sequence). Trimming removed 3 bases from V and 4 bases from J, with 16 bases in between. CDR3 size: 16 residues. The DNA for the CDR3 is TGTGCCAGTAGTATTGGCGGGGCACCTTCTAATCAGCCCCAGCATTTT. Amino acids: CASSIGGAPSNQPQHF.

About this clone: The same CDR3 can be traced to other DNA sequences in this sample. The chain links TRBV18 to TRBJ2-7; 8 nucleotides align to TRBD2. J lost 5 bases, V lost 3 bases, and 9 bases had no gene match. The CDR3 is 15 residues long. CDR1 is KGHSH and CDR2 is LQKENI in the germline V gene. The CDR3 spells CASSPPTSGSNEQYF. CDR3 coding DNA: TGTGCCAGCTCACCCCCAACCAGCGGGAGTAACGAGCAGTACTTC.